These T cell receptor beta chains were read from a single sample in a study of cytomegalovirus exposure and HLA in healthy donors. The method was immunoSEQ multiplex PCR; TCRdb's version includes in-frame clones alone and lacks a portion of them. The sample consists of roughly 280,000 clones, more than 55% of them appearing once. Sequenced sample: PBMCs. The receptors here all came from a female donor in good health and CMV-seronegative. CDR3s leave out the opening cysteine and the closing phenylalanine or tryptophan.

V	J	CDR3
TRBV27	TRBJ2-3	ASKHGTSADTQY
TRBV27	TRBJ2-1	ASSFAGGLGEQF
TRBV5-1	TRBJ2-3	ASSLTLAGVLDTQY
TRBV28	TRBJ2-1	ASSAPAYNEQF
TRBV18	TRBJ1-1	ASSPRVIAEAF
TRBV28	TRBJ2-3	ASSLLDRAQY
TRBV6-5	TRBJ2-7	ASSYISVSPYEQY
TRBV27	TRBJ2-3	ASSLSTAGPTDTQY
TRBV2	TRBJ2-7	ASSPTSGRSEQY
TRBV6-6	TRBJ2-5	ASSSQLAGGGETQY
TRBV7-6	TRBJ2-1	ASSSSIADNEQF
TRBV28	TRBJ2-7	ASTKGGVTFEQY
TRBV2	TRBJ1-4	ASRSKEKLF
TRBV6-4	TRBJ2-1	ASSDSDRGRGWAYNEQF
TRBV9	TRBJ1-1	ASSPQGMNTEAF
TRBV5-1	TRBJ1-4	ASSLGVSNEKLF
TRBV11-3	TRBJ2-7	ASSSEVPREQY
TRBV5-1	TRBJ2-1	ASTLAGVDNEQF
TRBV4-1	TRBJ2-3	ASSQLTGTVTDTQY
TRBV7-9	TRBJ1-6	ASHQETYNSPLH
TRBV27	TRBJ2-7	ASSAEGYSSYEQY
TRBV18	NA	ASSITGRADEQY
TRBV18	TRBJ2-1	ASSRGSLYNEQF
TRBV13	TRBJ1-2	ASSLYRQNYGYT
TRBV6-5	TRBJ1-3	ASSYSDRGKGTIY
TRBV2	TRBJ2-1	ASSEALPGESSYNEQF
TRBV15	TRBJ1-3	ATREGLSGNTIY
TRBV11-2	TRBJ1-2	ASSLAASGYGYT
TRBV4-1	TRBJ2-1	ASSPPGLADPRNEQF
TRBV7-6	TRBJ2-5	ASSLGTSRETQY
TRBV5-6	TRBJ2-7	ASSYPEGGSSYEQY
TRBV6-6	TRBJ2-7	ASSYSSAGGDDEQY
TRBV7-9	TRBJ1-1	ASSSPEAAEAF
TRBV4-2	TRBJ1-2	ASSQNRGGGYGYT
TRBV12-5	TRBJ2-4	ASGFTLTTTAKNIQY
TRBV10-3	TRBJ1-1	AITPGTGGGGTEAF
TRBV25-1	TRBJ1-5	ASSENRDQPQH
TRBV5-1	TRBJ2-1	ASSSTSRDEQF
TRBV28	TRBJ2-5	ASSLVKETQY
TRBV28	TRBJ2-2	ASSGRQGATGELF
TRBV6-4	TRBJ2-1	ASSEGGEHEQF
TRBV14	TRBJ2-5	ASSQPTGYRVGTQY
TRBV6-7	NA	ARRTGVNCEQY
TRBV5-1	TRBJ2-5	ASSSGTSGQETQY
TRBV5-1	TRBJ2-2	ASRPGMNTGELF
TRBV5-4	TRBJ2-7	ASSPGTSSYEQY
TRBV2	TRBJ2-7	ASTQVTGHAEQY
TRBV4-1	TRBJ1-5	ASSHRDSAYSNQPQH
TRBV5-1	TRBJ1-1	ASSWGLQGAGFTEAF
TRBV11-2	TRBJ2-3	ASSLSTGWGTDTQY
TRBV11-2	TRBJ2-6	ASSLWSSGANVLT
TRBV7-2	TRBJ2-3	ASSFSGSSTDTQY
TRBV7-2	TRBJ2-7	ASRPQAGNSYEQY
TRBV5-5	TRBJ2-5	ASSLAGTSGQETQY
TRBV30	TRBJ2-2	AWTGTSGSTNTGELF
TRBV10-1	TRBJ2-5	ASSDREGETQY
TRBV6-4	TRBJ2-2	ASSDSTSTGELF